The sequence of this T cell receptor (beta chain) was determined in a study of cytomegalovirus exposure and HLA in healthy donors. The study's findings and limits: According to a subsequent analysis, TCR clusters from the first cohort were inclined to appear together in the roughly 110 validation repertoires.

This clone came up once. Its matching antigen is unknown. The table came from immunoSEQ multiplex PCR; TCRdb's copy has only in-frame clones and leaves some out. The sample lists tens of thousands of clones, roughly nine tenths occurring once. Sequenced sample: PBMCs. The sequence came from a man aged 18 to 30 in good health and CMV-seronegative.

CDR3 nucleotides: TGTGCCAGCAGCTTTCTCGGGAGCTCCTACGAGCAGTACTTC. Amino acids: CASSFLGSSYEQYF. V usage is TRBV5-6 and J usage is TRBJ2-7; D may be TRBD2 (6 bases). The CDR3 consists of 14 residues. Trimming removed 2 bases at V and 0 bases at J, with 9 bases between. Germline CDR1 SGHDT, CDR2 YYEEEE.